This TCR beta chain was documented in a study of early T cells in non-severe SARS-CoV-2 infection (dated by TCRdb to the early 2020s). Concerning the study at large: TCR sequencing used bulk RNA from unsorted whole blood, so alpha and beta chains could not be paired.

Study-wide conclusions, independent of this receptor: VDJdb matching was skewed toward anti-spike CD8 responses and likely underestimated virus-specific expansions, missing private and CD4 specificities.

A case-control design nested within a healthcare worker cohort in London, UK, was used, with weekly nasopharyngeal swab PCR tests and blood sampling performed. Healthcare workers were enrolled in the week of the UK lockdown, from 23 to 31 March 2020, and were followed every week for up to roughly 16 weeks. The library came from 5' RACE. The instrument given in TCRdb is NextSeq 500. The TCR library protocol attached unique molecular identifiers to individual cDNA molecules to correct for sequencing error and PCR bias. Both TCR alpha and beta chains were sequenced, and tight co-correlation was observed between alpha and beta sequence abundances in each sample. The study's own analysis went as follows. V gene, J gene and CDR3 annotation of TCR sequences was performed with Decombinator V4. TCRs were defined as expanded if a significant change between any two time points was detected under a Poisson model with p below 0.0001. TCR abundances were normalised to the total number of TCRs sequenced per sample and were expressed as counts per million. MAIT TCRs were defined by TRAV1-2 paired with TRAJ12, TRAJ20 or TRAJ33, and iNKT TCRs by TRAV10 paired with TRAJ18. VDJdb, accessed 1 November 2021, was searched for CMV, EBV and SARS-CoV-2 annotated TCRs, with TCRs annotated for multiple antigens excluded. Through fastp at Q25 and MiXCR, TCRdb rebuilt clones from the public reads, retaining in-frame beta chains. CDR3 protein sequences are deduplicated, and each keeps its most common genes and DNA. TCRdb, not the authors, supplied the V and J calls. The sample table lists 35,000 to 50,000 distinct CDR3 sequences, about 25% of them with a count of one. The ten largest clones capture 3.5% to 5% of the sample.

V loses 1 base of germline sequence and J loses 3 bases, and the interval between the two ends is 9 bases. From a lookup of the germline V gene (reference sequence), CDR1 and CDR2 are SEHNR and FQNEAQ. The CDR3 goes from the cysteine to the phenylalanine over 14 residues. The entry retains the CDR3 DNA only, 42 bases that are in frame from base 1. As concerns this clonotype: What antigen it recognizes has not been identified. No base quality information exists; no much larger clone differs at one position.

The clonotype was recovered from an adult who was a healthcare worker with PCR-confirmed SARS-CoV-2 infection or an uninfected control (not recorded which). Recombination connected TRBV7-9 to TRBJ2-5, with the D gene not confidently named. The starting material was whole blood, obtained at baseline. The CDR3 reads CASSLGGRKETQYF. The DNA reads TGTGCCAGCAGCTTAGGCGGCAGGAAAGAGACCCAGTACTTC.